The 21 T cell receptor beta chains given below trace back to one sample, sequenced in a study of Tregs in tolerant kidney transplant recipients (dated by TCRdb to about 2019). Receptors were amplified or captured by the immunoSEQ multiplex PCR assay. Drawn from immuneACCESS, this table holds only the in-frame rearrangements with V and J called that TCRdb kept. Clones are partly lost; checked studies trace under half to an unresolved V gene and leave the rest unexplained. The table for this sample lists 23,000 or so clones. The leading ten clones occupy approximately 4.2% of the sample. The time point label here, explained by the study, means: 6 months after combined kidney and bone marrow transplant. Transplants used related donors with nonmyeloablative bone marrow transplantation; mixed chimerism was transient in the human trials. The specimen comprised CD4+ T cells from blood (PBMCs), sampled 6 months after the transplant. Receptors originate from a human patient who received a combined kidney and bone marrow transplant. Some T cells seen after a transplant may have their origin in the graft donor.

As concerns this clone: The CDR3 end falls 3 residues outside the read, so it is completed with the germline J gene. The chain uses TRBV10-3 and TRBJ2-1, with a weak D call TRBD1 (6 bases). V lost 4 bases and J lost 2, with 6 bases in between. The CDR3 has 13 amino acids. CDR1 is ENHRY and CDR2 is SYGVKD in the germline V gene. The CDR3 protein is CAISGQAYNEQFF. CDR3 DNA (partial): TGTGCCATCAGTGGACAGGCCTACAATGAG.

As for this clone: The read ends 3 residues before the CDR3 terminus; that terminus is restored from the germline J gene. The chain employs TRBV12-3 or TRBV12-4 and TRBJ1-1; 8 positions agree with TRBD1. The CDR3 sequence is 15 residues long. J lost 5 bases, V lost 5 bases, and 10 bases had no gene match. The sequenced CDR3 bases are TGTGCCAGCAGTCGACAGGGGAAGAGGGGAACTGAA. It encodes CASSRQGKRGTE. The complete CDR3 protein is CASSRQGKRGTEAFF.

To note about this clone: The CDR3 end falls 3 residues outside the read, so it is completed with the germline J gene. This chain joins TRBV5-1 and TRBJ1-3; D gene ambiguous. V lost 5 bases and J 0 bases, leaving 6 bases between the germline ends. The CDR3 consists of 13 residues. Germline V gene lookup returns CDR1 SGHRS and CDR2 YFSETQ. CDR3 sequence: CASSTGSGNTIYF. Partial CDR3 DNA: TGCGCCAGCAGTACGGGCTCTGGAAACACC.

To note about this clone: The CDR3 end is not reached by the read, which stops 3 residues before it; the germline J gene fills it in. The chain is built from TRBV18 and TRBJ2-2; D unresolved. This CDR3 contains 15 residues. Trimming cost V 4 bases and J 2 bases, with 11 bases left between them. CDR1 is KGHSH and CDR2 is LQKENI in the germline V gene. Incomplete CDR3 DNA: TGTGCCAGCTCACAGTACCACTCTAACACCGGGGAG. It encodes CASSQYHSNTGE. The whole CDR3 protein reads CASSQYHSNTGELFF.

This clone registers medium-sized by frequency. The CDR3 goes on 3 residues after the read ends, and that part is filled in from the germline J gene. The genes are TRBV5-1 and TRBJ1-5, with a weak D call TRBD1 (6 bases). V gave up 3 bases and J gave up 1 base, with 8 bases separating them. Germline V lookup: CDR1 SGHRS, CDR2 YFSETQ. This CDR3 contains 14 residues. Incomplete CDR3 DNA: TGCGCCAGCAGCTCCGGACAGAGCAATCAGCCC. Translation gives CASSSGQSNQP. The full CDR3 protein is CASSSGQSNQPQHF.

Concerning this clone itself: Read coverage stops 3 residues before the CDR3 terminus; the germline J gene supplies the remainder. The V and J genes are TRBV29-1 and TRBJ1-6; 11 nucleotides agree with TRBD1. V dropped 4 bases and J dropped 11; count of bases not matched to a gene: 7. The CDR3 has 14 residues. The germline CDR1 and CDR2 sequences are SQVTM and ANQGSEA. The covered CDR3 bases are TGCAGCGTTGTTTTCGGGACAGGGGGAGCACCC. It encodes CSVVFGTGGAP. The full CDR3 reads CSVVFGTGGAPLHF.

Turning to this clone: The CDR3 extends 3 residues past the end of the read, so its final part is completed from the germline J gene. The V call is TRBV6-2 or TRBV6-3, the J call TRBJ1-5; D not resolved. The CDR3 runs to 15 residues. The V and J ends lost 6 bases and 2 bases respectively, with 14 bases between them. CDR1 and CDR2 (germline): MNHEY, SVGEGT. The sequenced part of the CDR3 DNA is TGTGCCAGCAGGTCACGGGGAACCGGCAATCAGCCC. Residues: CASRSRGTGNQP. The entire CDR3 sequence reads CASRSRGTGNQPQHF.

Details on this clone: The CDR3 end is not reached by the read, which stops 3 residues before it; the germline J gene fills it in. The V and J genes are TRBV19 and TRBJ1-1; a possible D gene is TRBD1 (6 bases). CDR1 is LNHDA and CDR2 is SQIVND in the germline V gene (reference sequence). CDR3 length equals 16 residues. V was cut by 3 bases and J by 7 bases, with 21 bases left in between. Incomplete CDR3 DNA: TGTGCCAGTAGTATGCCGGCGACAGGTATAATATATGAA. This gives the protein CASSMPATGIIYE. In full, the CDR3 reads CASSMPATGIIYEAFF. The complete variable domain, with remaining parts taken from reference TRBV19 and TRBJ1-1, reads DGGITQSPKYLFRKEGQNVTLSCEQNLNHDAMYWYRQDPGQGLRLIYYSQIVNDFQKGDIAEGYSVSREKKESFPLTVTSAQKNPTAFYLCASSMPATGIIYEAFFGQGTRLTVV.

Note on this clone: The read ends 3 residues shy of where the CDR3 ends; the end is completed using the germline J gene. This chain joins TRBV20-1 and TRBJ2-3; 9 bases are a match to TRBD1. The V and J ends lost 6 bases and 1 base, in that order; junction bases with no gene match: 8. Per the germline V gene, CDR1 is DFQATT and CDR2 is SNEGSKA (reference sequence). The CDR3 runs 15 residues. CDR3 region: CSATGTGLGTDTQYF. The CDR3 DNA, read in part, is TGCAGTGCCACGGGGACAGGGTTGGGCACAGATACG.

Of note for this clone: The read terminates 3 residues ahead of where the CDR3 ends, so the germline J gene completes it. The V gene is TRBV6-2 or TRBV6-3, the J gene TRBJ1-5; TRBD1 matches at 7 bases. CDR1 MNHEY and CDR2 SVGEGT come from the germline V gene. V shed 2 bases and J 2 bases; nucleotides not matched to a gene: 3. The CDR3 spans 15 residues. The CDR3 bases that were read are TGTGCCAGCAGTTACGTAGACAGGGGCAATCAGCCC. As protein: CASSYVDRGNQP. The whole CDR3 sequence is CASSYVDRGNQPQHF.

A note on this clone: The sequence runs out 3 residues before the end of the CDR3; the remainder is reconstructed from the germline J gene. This chain links TRBV18 with TRBJ1-2; a weak D match, TRBD1 (6 bases). V was clipped by 6 bases and J by 2 bases, with 13 bases between them. CDR1 and CDR2 (germline): KGHSH, LQKENI. CDR3 size: 14 residues. CDR3 loop: CASSPDRENYGYTF. CDR3 DNA (partial): TGTGCCAGCTCCCCGGACAGAGAAAACTATGGC.

Details on this clone: The read terminates 3 residues ahead of where the CDR3 ends, so the germline J gene completes it. This chain connects TRBV20-1 to TRBJ2-1; D call uncertain. Per the germline V gene, CDR1 is DFQATT and CDR2 is SNEGSKA (reference sequence). The CDR3 totals 14 residues. V gave up 0 bases and J gave up 7 bases, with 13 bases separating them. The part of the CDR3 DNA that was read is TGCAGTGCTAGAGATTTAACCCTGAGGAATGAG. This gives the protein CSARDLTLRNE. The whole CDR3 protein reads CSARDLTLRNEQFF.

As for this clone: The read ends 3 residues before the CDR3 terminus; that terminus is restored from the germline J gene. The chain is built from TRBV18 and TRBJ2-1; the match to TRBD1 covers 7 bases. The junction had 8 bases not matched to a gene; V was cut back by 3 bases and J by 9 bases. The germline V gene encodes CDR1 KGHSH and CDR2 LQKENI. The CDR3 consists of 14 residues. The sequenced part of the CDR3 DNA is TGTGCCAGCTCACCGGAGACAGGGATTATTGAG. This encodes CASSPETGIIE. The whole CDR3 region reads CASSPETGIIEQFF.

Of note for this clone: Read sequence stops 3 residues before the CDR3 end, and the germline J gene provides the missing end. The chain combines TRBV20-1 with TRBJ1-2; no clear D gene. CDR1 DFQATT and CDR2 SNEGSKA come from the germline V gene (reference sequence). The CDR3 runs 12 residues. With 6 bases removed from V and 5 bases from J, the gap between germline ends came to 13 bases. The covered CDR3 bases are TGCAGTGCACCTTCTGCTATATATGGC. Translation gives CSAPSAIYG. The whole CDR3 protein reads CSAPSAIYGYTF.

As regards this clone: The observed sequence ends 3 residues before the CDR3 terminus, with the missing tail filled in from the germline J gene. The V and J genes are TRBV5-6 and TRBJ2-7; 7 bases match TRBD1. V was clipped by 4 bases and J by 5 bases; unmatched bases: 9. The CDR3 has 14 residues. Germline CDR1 SGHDT, CDR2 YYEEEE. Partial CDR3 DNA: TGTGCCAGCAGCGGGATAACAGGGGCCCACGAG. This encodes CASSGITGAHE. The full CDR3 protein reads CASSGITGAHEQYF.

Notes on this clone: Read data end 3 residues before the CDR3 end; the end is taken from the germline J gene. V is TRBV5-1 and J is TRBJ2-1, with TRBD2 matching 7 bases. This CDR3 contains 16 residues. CDR1 SGHRS and CDR2 YFSETQ come from the germline V gene. After removal of 0 bases from V and 2 bases from J, the junction contained 5 bases not matched to a gene. This CDR3 is CASSLEGGGAYNEQFF. The DNA read from the CDR3 is TGCGCCAGCAGCTTGGAGGGCGGGGGAGCCTACAATGAG.

The CDR3 protein is CASSQTGDLGEQYF. The sequenced part of the CDR3 DNA is TGTGCCAGCTCACAAACAGGGGATTTGGGCGAG. The chain employs TRBV18 and TRBJ2-7, with 7 bases fitting TRBD1. The CDR3 end is not reached by the read, which stops 3 residues before it; the germline J gene fills it in. There are 14 residues in the CDR3. The J segment lost 6 bases and the V segment lost 4 bases, leaving 9 bases of the junction unmatched. CDR1 and CDR2 from the germline V gene are KGHSH and LQKENI.

With regard to this clone: The DNA ends 3 residues before the CDR3 does, and the rest of the CDR3 is filled in from the germline J gene. This chain links TRBV19 with TRBJ1-6; 9 bases fit TRBD1. V lost 5 bases, J lost 9 bases, and 11 bases stayed unmatched. The CDR3 is made up of 16 amino acids. The germline V gene has CDR1 LNHDA and CDR2 SQIVND (reference sequence). Here the CDR3 reads CASSLRVGTGTSPLHF. The part of the CDR3 DNA that was read is TGTGCCAGTAGTCTCCGTGTCGGGACAGGGACTTCACCC. Looking up the rest from reference TRBV19 and TRBJ1-6 gives the full variable domain: DGGITQSPKYLFRKEGQNVTLSCEQNLNHDAMYWYRQDPGQGLRLIYYSQIVNDFQKGDIAEGYSVSREKKESFPLTVTSAQKNPTAFYLCASSLRVGTGTSPLHFGNGTRLTVT.

Worth noting for this clone: The sequence runs out 3 residues before the end of the CDR3; the remainder is reconstructed from the germline J gene. The V and J genes are TRBV29-1 and TRBJ1-2, with 9 bases identical to TRBD1. CDR3 length: 12 amino acids. CDR1 SQVTM and CDR2 ANQGSEA come from the germline V gene. Unmatched junction bases numbered 0, after V lost 4 bases and J lost 3 bases. The sequenced part of the CDR3 DNA is TGCAGCGTTGGACAGGGGGACTATGGC. The encoded protein is CSVGQGDYG. The whole CDR3 is CSVGQGDYGYTF. Full variable domain (remainder filled in from reference TRBV29-1 and TRBJ1-2): SAVISQKPSRDICQRGTSLTIQCQVDSQVTMMFWYRQQPGQSLTLIATANQGSEATYESGFVIDKFPISRPNLTFSTLTVSNMSPEDSSIYLCSVGQGDYGYTFGSGTRLTVV.

With regard to this clone: The observed sequence ends 3 residues before the CDR3 terminus, with the missing tail filled in from the germline J gene. The chain links TRBV19 to TRBJ2-2; 7 nucleotides align to TRBD2. Per the germline V gene, CDR1 is LNHDA and CDR2 is SQIVND (reference sequence). J lost 3 bases, V lost 2 bases, and 6 bases had no gene match. This CDR3 has 16 residues. CDR3: CASSIRSGEYTGELFF. Partial CDR3 DNA: TGTGCCAGTAGTATACGAAGCGGGGAGTACACCGGGGAG.

Comments on this clone: The CDR3 goes on 3 residues after the read ends, and that part is filled in from the germline J gene. The V gene is TRBV20-1, the J gene TRBJ2-5; 7 bases match TRBD1. Germline values: CDR1 DFQATT, CDR2 SNEGSKA (reference sequence). The CDR3 consists of 13 residues. J was trimmed by 4 bases and V by 5 bases; bases with no gene match: 7. The DNA read from the CDR3 is TGCAGTGCTCGCTGGACAGGAGCAGAGACC. Translation: CSARWTGAET. The CDR3 in full is CSARWTGAETQYF.